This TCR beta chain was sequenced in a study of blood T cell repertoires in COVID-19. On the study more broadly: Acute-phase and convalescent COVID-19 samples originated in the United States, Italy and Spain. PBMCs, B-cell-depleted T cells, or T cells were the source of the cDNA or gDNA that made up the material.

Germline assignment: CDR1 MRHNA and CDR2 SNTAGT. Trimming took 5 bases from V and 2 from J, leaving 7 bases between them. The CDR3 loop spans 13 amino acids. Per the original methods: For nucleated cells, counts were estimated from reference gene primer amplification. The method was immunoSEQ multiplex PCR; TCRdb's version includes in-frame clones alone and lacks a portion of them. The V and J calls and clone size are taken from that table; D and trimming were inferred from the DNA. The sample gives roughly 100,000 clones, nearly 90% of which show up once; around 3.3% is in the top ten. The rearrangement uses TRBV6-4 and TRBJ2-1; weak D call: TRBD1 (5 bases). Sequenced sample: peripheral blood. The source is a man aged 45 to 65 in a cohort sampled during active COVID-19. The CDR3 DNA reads TGTGCCAGCAGTAGGGGCCCCTACAATGAGCAGTTCTTC. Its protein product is CASSRGPYNEQFF.